This T cell receptor beta chain was identified during a study of beta chain features in type 1 diabetes. The germline CDR1 and CDR2 sequences are SGDLS and YYNGEE. The CDR3 length is 17 residues. V shed 0 bases, J shed 6 bases, and the junction held 11 bases outside the gene matches. The investigators reverse transcribed all of the isolated RNA, so they sequenced expressed TCRB transcripts. The method was immunoSEQ multiplex PCR; TCRdb's version includes in-frame clones alone and lacks a portion of them. In the table there are 500,000 to 700,000 clones, 15% to 18% of which are singletons. The sequence derives from a man aged 18 to 35 in good health. The chain links TRBV9 to TRBJ2-2, with TRBD2 matching 7 bases. Sequences were obtained from naive CD4+ T cells from blood. The CDR3 loop reads CASSVATNQRGAGELFF. CDR3 nucleotide sequence: TGTGCCAGCAGCGTAGCTACGAACCAGCGGGGAGCCGGGGAGCTGTTTTTT. The full variable domain, with the rest looked up from reference TRBV9 and TRBJ2-2, is DSGVTQTPKHLITATGQRVTLRCSPRSGDLSVYWYQQSLDQGLQFLIQYYNGEERAKGNILERFSAQQFPDLHSELNLSSLELGDSALYFCASSVATNQRGAGELFFGEGSRLTVL.